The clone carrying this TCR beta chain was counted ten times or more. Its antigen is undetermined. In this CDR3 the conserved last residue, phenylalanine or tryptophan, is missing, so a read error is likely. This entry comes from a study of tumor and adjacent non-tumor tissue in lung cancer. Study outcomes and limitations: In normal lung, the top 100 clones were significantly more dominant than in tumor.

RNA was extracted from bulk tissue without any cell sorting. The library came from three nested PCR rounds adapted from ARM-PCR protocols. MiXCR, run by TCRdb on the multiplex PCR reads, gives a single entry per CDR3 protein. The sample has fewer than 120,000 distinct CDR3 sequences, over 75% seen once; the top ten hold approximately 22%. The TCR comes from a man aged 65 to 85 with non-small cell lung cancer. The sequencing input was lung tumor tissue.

In DNA, the CDR3 is TGTGCCAGCAGCATGAACACCGGGGAGCTGTTTTCT. It specifies CASSMNTGELFS. V is TRBV5-4 and J is TRBJ2-2, with D hard to call. CDR3 length equals 12 residues. The V end lost 4 bases, the J end lost 1 base, and 2 bases lay between the germline ends. In germline, CDR1 is SGHNT, CDR2 YYREEE (reference sequence).